A single sample gave rise to the 13 T cell receptor beta chains below, sequenced in a study of cytomegalovirus exposure and HLA in healthy donors. The PCR used 60 Vbeta and 13 Jbeta primers. The method was immunoSEQ multiplex PCR; TCRdb's version includes in-frame clones alone and lacks a portion of them. The data contain 100,000 to 150,000 clones, around 78% of them seen just once; the ten biggest clones take up about 1.5%. What was sequenced was PBMCs. The receptor set was obtained from a woman between 18 and 29 years old in good health and CMV-seronegative.

The chain uses TRBV10-3 and TRBJ2-7; no clear D gene. The germline V gene has CDR1 ENHRY and CDR2 SYGVKD. With 0 bases removed from V and 5 bases from J, the gap between germline ends came to 11 bases. The CDR3 has 14 amino acids. CDR3 DNA sequence: TGTGCCATCAGTGAGTCGACTCGGAGTGACGAGCAGTACTTC. It translates to CAISESTRSDEQYF.

The chain has TRBV11-2 and TRBJ2-2; perhaps TRBD2 as D (6 bases). The CDR3 is 13 residues long. The germline CDR1 and CDR2 sequences are SGHAT and FQNNGV. Trimming took 5 bases from V and 6 from J, leaving 10 bases between them. The CDR3 here is CASSGGVAGELFF. The CDR3 DNA is TGTGCCAGCAGCGGAGGGGTGGCCGGGGAGCTGTTTTTT.

This chain links TRBV5-1 with TRBJ1-1, with D possibly being TRBD1 (5 bases). The CDR3 runs 16 residues. Germline V gene sequence: CDR1 SGHRS, CDR2 YFSETQ. The ends were cut back, 0 bases at V and 4 bases at J, with 16 bases in the middle. For the CDR3, the DNA is TGCGCCAGCAGCTTGGATGGGTCCAGGGAGGGCACTGAAGCTTTCTTT. Amino acid sequence: CASSLDGSREGTEAFF. The complete variable domain, with remaining parts taken from reference TRBV5-1 and TRBJ1-1, reads KAGVTQTPRYLIKTRGQQVTLSCSPISGHRSVSWYQQTPGQGLQFLFEYFSETQRNKGNFPGRFSGRQFSNSRSEMNVSTLELGDSALYLCASSLDGSREGTEAFFGQGTRLTVV.

This chain links TRBV11-1 with TRBJ2-2; 8 bases line up with TRBD2. The CDR3 sequence is 19 residues long. The germline CDR1 and CDR2 sequences are SGHAT and FQDESV (reference sequence). Trimming took 4 bases from V and 2 from J; bases not matched to a gene: 15. CDR3 in amino acids: CASSSVGGGREKNTGELFF. In DNA form, the CDR3 reads TGTGCCAGCAGCTCCGTCGGCGGGGGGCGTGAGAAAAACACCGGGGAGCTGTTTTTT.

The rearrangement links TRBV5-3 to TRBJ1-1; 10 nucleotides match TRBD1. TRBV5-3 is known as an ORF, though its function is uncertain. The J segment lost 2 bases and the V segment lost 7 bases, leaving 14 bases of the junction unmatched. The CDR3 spans 17 residues. CDR3 in DNA: TGTGCCAGACACCTTTGTAGACGGGACAGGGGAAACACTGAAGCTTTCTTT. Its translation: CARHLCRRDRGNTEAFF.

This clone has more than one count but fewer than ten. The V and J genes are TRBV6-1 and TRBJ2-7, with a tentative D call TRBD1 (7 bases). The CDR3 totals 15 residues. Trimming took off 7 bases at V and 2 bases at J, with 18 bases between the two ends. Germline V lookup: CDR1 MNHNS, CDR2 SASEGT. This CDR3 reads CASTPGGGETYEQYF. The CDR3 coding sequence is TGTGCCAGCACACCAGGAGGGGGCGAAACCTACGAGCAGTACTTC.

This clone is a singleton in its sample. This sequence joins TRBV10-1 and TRBJ2-7; weak D call: TRBD2 (5 bases). The CDR3 is made up of 14 amino acids. V lost 0 bases and J 2 bases, leaving 8 bases between the germline ends. Germline V gene lookup returns CDR1 WNHNN and CDR2 SYGVQD (reference sequence). CDR3 sequence (DNA): TGCGCCAGCAGTGAGTCGAGGACTCCCTACGAGCAGTACTTC. Translated: CASSESRTPYEQYF.

The chain combines TRBV7-8 with TRBJ1-2, with 11 bases that match TRBD1. Germline lookup yields CDR1 SGHVS and CDR2 FQNEAQ. V shed 5 bases and J 10 bases; nucleotides not matched to a gene: 6. The CDR3 has 13 residues. This CDR3 reads CASSPRTGGNYTF. As DNA, the CDR3 is TGTGCCAGCAGCCCCAGGACAGGGGGCAACTACACCTTC. The full variable domain, with the rest looked up from reference TRBV7-8 and TRBJ1-2, is GAGVSQSPRYKVAKRGQDVALRCDPISGHVSLFWYQQALGQGPEFLTYFQNEAQLDKSGLPSDRFFAERPEGSVSTLKIQRTQQEDSAVYLCASSPRTGGNYTFGSGTRLTVV.

The chain uses TRBV7-8 and TRBJ1-4; TRBD1 is a possible D gene (6 bases). Trimming pared 5 bases from V and 8 bases from J, leaving 15 bases between. Germline V gene lookup returns CDR1 SGHVS and CDR2 FQNEAQ. This CDR3 has 14 amino acids. The CDR3 region is CASSHREGEEKLFF. DNA of the CDR3: TGTGCCAGCAGCCACAGAGAGGGGGAAGAAAAACTGTTTTTT.

This clone has only one observation. V is TRBV10-1 and J is TRBJ2-1; 11 bases map to TRBD1. Germline-derived CDR1 and CDR2 are WNHNN and SYGVQD (reference sequence). The CDR3 loop spans 13 amino acids. With V trimmed by 5 bases and J by 8 bases, 2 bases remained unmatched. CDR3 coding DNA: TGCGCCAGCAGTTGGACAGGGGGCTATGAGCAGTTCTTC. This translates into CASSWTGGYEQFF.

The chain employs TRBV7-9 and TRBJ2-7; maybe TRBD2 (5 bases). The CDR3 covers 14 residues. Trimming stripped 3 bases from V and 5 bases from J, with 14 bases between. The germline gives CDR1 SEHNR, CDR2 FQNEAQ (reference sequence). The DNA for the CDR3 is TGTGCCAGCAGCTTCGAGGGCCTTTCCGACGAGCAGTACTTC. Translation gives CASSFEGLSDEQYF.

The rearrangement links TRBV5-4 to TRBJ1-4; 9 nucleotides line up with TRBD1. The junction had 12 bases not matched to a gene; V was cut back by 4 bases and J by 8 bases. Germline assignment: CDR1 SGHNT and CDR2 YYREEE (reference sequence). This CDR3 has 16 amino acids. The CDR3 DNA reads as TGTGCCAGCAGCCCACCTCAGGGACAGGGTCCAGAAAAACTGTTTTTT. Protein product: CASSPPQGQGPEKLFF.

This chain links TRBV7-2 with TRBJ1-6; D gene uncertain. V lost 4 bases, J lost 13 bases, and 8 bases lay in between. The length of the CDR3 is 11 residues. The germline V gene has CDR1 SGHTA and CDR2 FQGNSA. CDR3 DNA sequence: TGTGCCAGCAGCTCCGGGAAGCCCCTCCACTTT. This sequence encodes CASSSGKPLHF. Full variable domain (remainder filled in from reference TRBV7-2 and TRBJ1-6): GAGVSQSPSNKVTEKGKDVELRCDPISGHTALYWYRQSLGQGLEFLIYFQGNSAPDKSGLPSDRFSAERTGGSVSTLTIQRTQQEDSAVYLCASSSGKPLHFGNGTRLTVT.